This T cell receptor beta chain came from a study of shared clonotypes between healthy human individuals. In the study overall: Researchers drew samples from two women and three men aged 18 to 49. Notes on the study in general: Sequencing depth was predicted to influence how clonotypes are shared among donors.

TCRdb's copy holds only in-frame clones and misses some; the assay was immunoSEQ multiplex PCR. The sample yields hundreds of thousands of clones, 60% to 80% seen once. The V segment lost 6 bases and the J segment 7 bases; nucleotides outside the gene matches: 8. Germline values: CDR1 WNHNN, CDR2 SYGVQD (reference sequence). The CDR3 consists of 13 residues. Remarks on this clone: The antigen is not known.

The clonotype originates from a woman in her 40s in good health. Some clones in this sample may be carry-over from other donors' samples. The sequencing sample was made of PBMCs. V is TRBV10-1 and J is TRBJ1-2; 7 bases align to TRBD1. CDR3 sequence (DNA): TGCGCCAGCAGCCCAGGACAGGTTGGTGGCTACACCTTC. It yields the protein CASSPGQVGGYTF.